The 21 T cell receptor beta chains listed next were all sequenced from one sample in a study of CD8+CD57+ T cells in acquired aplastic anemia. Patients chosen for sequencing had shown CD8+CD57+ cell expansion by flow cytometry. The template used for profiling TCR beta VDJ and CDR3 was genomic DNA. TCRdb re-called the reads with MiXCR, one entry per CDR3 protein. The repertoire has 450,000 to 550,000 distinct CDR3 sequences, approximately 32% of them found once; the top ten carry nearly 0.85%. Specimen: sorted CD4+, CD8+, or CD8+CD57+ T cells (not recorded which) from PBMCs. These receptors were collected from a human donor with aplastic anemia.

Remarks on this clonotype: One base away lies a much larger clone, so this may be a sequencing read error. The V and J genes are TRBV11-1 and TRBJ2-1; the D gene is possibly TRBD2 (5 bases). Germline V gene sequence: CDR1 SGHAT, CDR2 FQDESV (reference sequence). The CDR3 runs 14 residues. V lost 4 bases, J lost 7 bases, and 14 bases lay in between. The CDR3 spells CASSSRLGGNEQFF. CDR3 nucleotide sequence: TGTGCCAGCAGCTCAAGGCTGGGCGGGAATGAGCAGTTCTTC.

The chain couples TRBV19 to TRBJ2-1; 8 bases are a match to TRBD2. Germline V gives CDR1 LNHDA, CDR2 SQIVND (reference sequence). V shed 3 bases and J 8 bases; nucleotides not matched to a gene: 3. This CDR3 spans 13 amino acids. The CDR3 DNA is TGTGCCAGTAGTATTTGGCGGGGGGATGAGCAGTTCTTC. This gives the protein CASSIWRGDEQFF.

This clonotype was observed a few times. V and J are TRBV30 and TRBJ1-1, with D maybe TRBD1 (5 bases). The CDR3 covers 11 residues. CDR1 GTSNPN and CDR2 SVGIG come from the germline V gene (reference sequence). The chain's CDR3 is CAGTGNTEAFF. CDR3 DNA: TGTGCTGGGACCGGGAACACTGAAGCTTTCTTT.

The chain joins TRBV6-1 to TRBJ1-4; D might be TRBD1 (5 bases). The CDR3 spans 15 residues. Germline CDR1 and CDR2: MNHNS and SASEGT. The V end was cut by 6 bases, the J end by 4 bases, with 15 bases between. The CDR3 reads CASSEAGYNNEKLFF. The CDR3 DNA sequence: TGTGCCAGCAGCGAGGCAGGGTACAATAATGAAAAACTGTTTTTT.

The gene calls are TRBV19 and TRBJ2-1, with 16 bases fitting TRBD2. This CDR3 has 15 amino acids. Unmatched junction bases numbered 5, after V lost 6 bases and J lost 9 bases. The germline CDR1 and CDR2 sequences are LNHDA and SQIVND (reference sequence). The CDR3 DNA is TGTGCCAGTAGCGGGACTAGCGGGAGGGCGTTTGAGCAGTTCTTC. As protein: CASSGTSGRAFEQFF.

This clonotype was seen repeatedly, ten times or more. This chain joins TRBV2 and TRBJ2-7, with D hard to call. Germline V gives CDR1 SNHLY, CDR2 FYNNEI. This CDR3 has 14 residues. The V end lost 1 base, the J end lost 3 bases, and 10 bases lay between the germline ends. CDR3 DNA: TGTGCCAGCAGTGAAGGGGCCATAAGCTACGAGCAGTACTTC. This gives the protein CASSEGAISYEQYF.

The chain combines TRBV20-1 with TRBJ1-2; TRBD1 matches at 8 bases. CDR3 size: 11 residues. The germline V gene has CDR1 DFQATT and CDR2 SNEGSKA (reference sequence). The V segment lost 4 bases and the J segment 8 bases; nucleotides outside the gene matches: 3. The CDR3 nucleotides read TGCAGTGCTAAGGACAGGGTCGGCTACACCTTC. This sequence encodes CSAKDRVGYTF.

The chain carries TRBV20-1 and TRBJ2-5; D is unclear. The germline V and J ends were trimmed by 6 bases and 7 bases, with 15 bases remaining between them. In germline, CDR1 is DFQATT, CDR2 SNEGSKA (reference sequence). The CDR3 loop spans 12 amino acids. This CDR3 is CSAPPPLGTQYF. The CDR3 nucleotides are TGCAGTGCCCCTCCACCCTTAGGGACCCAGTACTTC.

V usage is TRBV2 and J usage is TRBJ1-1; D is undetermined. This CDR3 is built from 16 residues. V dropped 4 bases and J dropped 9 bases, with 24 bases sitting between them. Germline V lookup: CDR1 SNHLY, CDR2 FYNNEI. The CDR3 region is CASSGTKGRHSGKAFF. For the CDR3, the DNA is TGTGCCAGCAGTGGAACCAAAGGCAGGCACTCCGGGAAAGCTTTCTTT. Looking up the rest from reference TRBV2 and TRBJ1-1 gives the full variable domain: EPEVTQTPSHQVTQMGQEVILRCVPISNHLYFYWYRQILGQKVEFLVSFYNNEISEKSEIFDDQFSVERPDGSNFTLKIRSTKLEDSAMYFCASSGTKGRHSGKAFFGQGTRLTVV.

This clonotype was seen a handful of times. V is TRBV6-1 and J is TRBJ1-2; a possible D gene is TRBD1 (5 bases). This CDR3 has 13 residues. The V gene lost 3 bases and the J gene lost 4 bases, with 9 bases spanning the gap. CDR1 is MNHNS and CDR2 is SASEGT in the germline V gene. CDR3 amino acids: CASSEGRIYGYTF. In nucleotides, the CDR3 is TGTGCCAGCAGTGAGGGACGAATCTATGGCTACACCTTC.

In the case of this clonotype: A read error may explain this, as a much larger clone is one base away. The CDR3 DNA reads TGCAGTGCTAGAACTGGGATGATCACTGAAGCTTTCTTT. Translated, it gives CSARTGMITEAFF. The chain uses TRBV20-1 and TRBJ1-1, with D unresolved. The CDR3 totals 13 residues. Germline V gene sequence: CDR1 DFQATT, CDR2 SNEGSKA (reference sequence). The V and J ends lost 2 bases and 4 bases respectively, with 11 bases between them.

The genes are TRBV7-9 and TRBJ2-3, with 7 nucleotides matching TRBD1. Losses at the gene ends were 4 bases for V and 0 bases for J; bases not matched to a gene: 7. CDR3 length: 16 amino acids. Germline CDR1 and CDR2: SEHNR and FQNEAQ (reference sequence). The CDR3 DNA reads as TGTGCCAGCAGCTCCGGGACAGCAATTAGCACAGATACGCAGTATTTT. Translating it yields CASSSGTAISTDTQYF.

There are a few counts of this clonotype. The chain recombines TRBV27 with TRBJ1-2; 12 bases are shared with TRBD1. V trimming: 3 bases; J trimming: 8 bases; junction bases outside the gene matches: 7. The V gene's germline CDR1 is MNHEY and CDR2 SMNVEV (reference sequence). The CDR3 has 15 residues. This CDR3 is CASSFWGQGASGYTF. The CDR3, as DNA: TGTGCCAGCAGTTTTTGGGGACAGGGGGCCTCCGGCTACACCTTC.

A few counts support this clonotype. The gene calls are TRBV7-9 and TRBJ1-6; D is uncertain. The CDR3 contains 15 residues. CDR1 SEHNR and CDR2 FQNEAQ come from the germline V gene (reference sequence). Trimming removed 2 bases from V and 10 bases from J, with 15 bases in between. The CDR3 region has the DNA TGTGCCAGCAGCTTACCCGGCGGTAATCGGTCACCCCTCCACTTT. It translates to CASSLPGGNRSPLHF.

Points on this clonotype: One end of the junction fails to match germline, which may point to a read error. V is TRBV6-5 and J is TRBJ1-2; perhaps TRBD1 as D (5 bases). Germline V gives CDR1 MNHEY, CDR2 SVGAGI. This CDR3 has 13 residues. This chain's CDR3 is CASSYIGASGHTF. The CDR3 DNA follows: TGTGCCAGCAGTTATATCGGGGCTAGTGGCCACACCTTC.

The gene calls are TRBV6-2 or TRBV6-3 and TRBJ1-1, with a weak D call TRBD1 (6 bases). The germline V and J ends were trimmed by 11 bases and 14 bases, with 18 bases remaining between them. Germline assignment: CDR1 MNHEY and CDR2 SVGEGT. This CDR3 contains 10 residues. CDR3 nucleotides: TGTGCCCGCCGGGACACTCCGGACTTCTTT. Its translation is CARRDTPDFF.

About this clonotype itself: This may arise from a read error, as a much more abundant clone is one base away. The J gene is TRBJ2-7, the V gene TRBV20-1, with D possibly being TRBD1 (5 bases). CDR3 length: 13 amino acids. Per germline, CDR1 DFQATT and CDR2 SNEGSKA (reference sequence). CDR3 sequence: CSVRPDSSYEQYF. For the CDR3, the DNA is TGCAGTGTTAGACCCGACAGTTCCTACGAGCAGTACTTC.

This rearrangement joins TRBV7-3 to TRBJ1-4; D call uncertain. V lost 4 bases and J 7 bases, leaving 13 bases between the germline ends. This CDR3 has 14 amino acids. Germline V lookup: CDR1 SGHTA, CDR2 FQGTGA. CDR3 residues: CASSSAGAVEKLFF. In nucleotides, the CDR3 is TGTGCCAGCAGCTCCGCGGGCGCCGTTGAAAAACTGTTTTTT.

CDR3 protein: CASSGWTGGLSYEQYF. The CDR3 nucleotides read TGTGCCAGCAGCGGTTGGACAGGGGGCCTTTCCTACGAGCAGTACTTC. This sequence joins TRBV9 and TRBJ2-7, with TRBD1 identical over 11 bases. With V trimmed by 3 bases and J by 1 base, 6 bases remained unmatched. CDR1 SGDLS and CDR2 YYNGEE come from the germline V gene. The CDR3 runs to 16 residues.

This clonotype was seen at least ten times. The gene calls are TRBV7-8 and TRBJ2-7; TRBD1 agrees at 8 bases. Unmatched junction bases numbered 8, after V lost 5 bases and J lost 2 bases. Per the germline V gene, CDR1 is SGHVS and CDR2 is FQNEAQ. The length of the CDR3 is 15 residues. As DNA, the CDR3 is TGTGCCAGCAGCGCTAGGACAGGGCCAGCCTACGAGCAGTACTTC. Translating gives CASSARTGPAYEQYF.

This clonotype has at least ten counts. V is TRBV19 and J is TRBJ2-5; tentative D call: TRBD2 (6 bases). The CDR3 sequence is 10 residues long. V shed 8 bases and J shed 5 bases, with 6 bases lying between them. CDR1 is LNHDA, CDR2 SQIVND, per germline (reference sequence). The CDR3: CASGGETQYF. The DNA for the CDR3 is TGTGCCAGTGGGGGGGAGACCCAGTACTTC. The whole variable domain, filled in from reference TRBV19 and TRBJ2-5, reads DGGITQSPKYLFRKEGQNVTLSCEQNLNHDAMYWYRQDPGQGLRLIYYSQIVNDFQKGDIAEGYSVSREKKESFPLTVTSAQKNPTAFYLCASGGETQYFGPGTRLLVL.